The 17 T cell receptor beta chains presented below share a single source sample, sequenced in a study of beta chain features in type 1 diabetes (dated by TCRdb to the late 2010s). The antigens for these receptors are not known. Libraries were built with the immunoSEQ multiplex PCR assay. All of the isolated RNA was reverse transcribed with the High Capacity cDNA Reverse Transcription Kit, so expressed TCRB transcripts were sequenced. TCRdb took over this immuneACCESS table, retaining in-frame rearrangements with V and J assigned. Such tables are incomplete; in checked studies, under half of the missing clones stem from an unresolved V gene, and the remainder is unexplained. Present in this sample are roughly 150,000 clones, almost 65% of which were seen just once. About 0.081% of the sample is in the top ten clones. Overall results and qualifications from the work: Type 1 diabetes patients showed a moderate but significant shortening of TCRB CDR3 length in all four CD4+ subsets.

The sample consisted of naive CD4+ T cells from blood. The cell subset or site tag for this specimen amounts to: true naive CD4+ T cells. The receptors come from a young man with type 1 diabetes.

V usage is TRBV2 and J usage is TRBJ2-5; D not resolved. Germline CDR1 and CDR2: SNHLY and FYNNEI. This CDR3 is 12 amino acids long. V lost 6 bases and J lost 1, with 6 bases in between. CDR3 coding DNA: TGTGCCAGCAGACCATTCCAAGAGACCCAGTACTTC. Its protein product is CASRPFQETQYF.

This clone was observed a few times. J is TRBJ2-5 and V is TRBV7-9, with D perhaps TRBD2 (5 bases). Germline values: CDR1 SEHNR, CDR2 FQNEAQ (reference sequence). This CDR3 comprises 12 residues. Trimming stripped 3 bases from V and 4 bases from J, with 6 bases between. The CDR3 DNA reads TGTGCCAGCAGCTTTGAGGGAGAGACCCAGTACTTC. Protein product: CASSFEGETQYF.

The rearrangement links TRBV7-2 to TRBJ1-5; D perhaps matches TRBD1 (6 bases). V lost 7 bases and J lost 1, with 14 bases in between. Germline V CDR1 and CDR2: SGHTA, FQGNSA. CDR3 length equals 15 residues. CDR3 in amino acids: CASTSRGQSNQPQHF. Written as DNA, the CDR3 is TGTGCCAGCACCAGTCGGGGGCAGAGCAATCAGCCCCAGCATTTT. Based on the CDR3 plus reference TRBV7-2 and TRBJ1-5, the full variable domain is GAGVSQSPSNKVTEKGKDVELRCDPISGHTALYWYRQSLGQGLEFLIYFQGNSAPDKSGLPSDRFSAERTGGSVSTLTIQRTQQEDSAVYLCASTSRGQSNQPQHFGDGTRLSIL.

This chain joins TRBV30 and TRBJ2-7; 8 bases align to TRBD1. Germline V gene sequence: CDR1 GTSNPN, CDR2 SVGIG (reference sequence). V shed 1 base and J 2 bases; nucleotides not matched to a gene: 1. CDR3 length: 13 residues. CDR3: CAWSGQGTYEQYF. The CDR3 DNA reads TGTGCCTGGAGTGGACAGGGGACCTACGAGCAGTACTTC.

This clone appeared a few times. The chain couples TRBV4-1 to TRBJ1-2; 7 bases are shared with TRBD1. The J segment lost 0 bases and the V segment lost 0 bases, leaving 1 base of the junction unmatched. Germline values: CDR1 MGHRA, CDR2 YSYEKL. CDR3 size: 15 residues. DNA of the CDR3: TGCGCCAGCAGCCAAGAAGACAGGGCTAACTATGGCTACACCTTC. The encoded protein is CASSQEDRANYGYTF.

This chain uses TRBV29-1 with TRBJ2-3, with a tentative D call TRBD2 (6 bases). Trimming took off 6 bases at V and 0 bases at J, with 13 bases between the two ends. From germline, CDR1 is SQVTM and CDR2 ANQGSEA. This CDR3 contains 14 residues. For the CDR3, the DNA is TGCAGCGTCGTGGGGAGGACTAGCACAGATACGCAGTATTTT. Residues: CSVVGRTSTDTQYF.

This CDR3 reads CATATKVEQFF. The CDR3 DNA reads TGTGCCACCGCGACTAAGGTTGAGCAGTTCTTC. V gene TRBV2 combines with J gene TRBJ2-1; tentative D call: TRBD2 (5 bases). The V gene lost 10 bases and the J gene lost 9 bases, with 13 bases spanning the gap. The CDR3 has 11 amino acids. Germline V lookup: CDR1 SNHLY, CDR2 FYNNEI.

The rearrangement joins TRBV29-1 to TRBJ2-7; D perhaps matches TRBD1 (5 bases). The germline V gene encodes CDR1 SQVTM and CDR2 ANQGSEA. The CDR3 is 14 residues long. V lost 0 bases, J lost 3 bases, and 12 bases lay in between. The CDR3 DNA is TGCAGCGTTGAAGATGGGGCAGGGTACTACGAGCAGTACTTC. Its protein is CSVEDGAGYYEQYF.

The V gene is TRBV29-1, the J gene TRBJ2-5; D is tentatively TRBD1 or TRBD2 (5 bases each). The CDR3 is 14 amino acids. CDR1 SQVTM and CDR2 ANQGSEA come from the germline V gene. V was pared by 2 bases and J by 5 bases, with 15 bases between. The CDR3: CSVERPYGDETQYF. CDR3 sequence (DNA): TGCAGCGTTGAACGGCCGTATGGGGACGAGACCCAGTACTTC.

This clone was detected only a few times. The J gene is TRBJ2-1, the V gene TRBV9; a possible D gene is TRBD1 (5 bases). Germline CDR1 is SGDLS and CDR2 is YYNGEE. The V gene lost 3 bases and the J gene lost 3 bases, with 7 bases spanning the gap. The CDR3 length is 13 residues. The DNA of the CDR3 is TGTGCCAGCAGCGCCGACAGCTACAATGAGCAGTTCTTC. The encoded protein is CASSADSYNEQFF. The full variable domain, with the rest looked up from reference TRBV9 and TRBJ2-1, is DSGVTQTPKHLITATGQRVTLRCSPRSGDLSVYWYQQSLDQGLQFLIQYYNGEERAKGNILERFSAQQFPDLHSELNLSSLELGDSALYFCASSADSYNEQFFGPGTRLTVL.

V is TRBV11-2 and J is TRBJ2-7; no reliable D call. CDR1 SGHAT and CDR2 FQNNGV come from the germline V gene. The CDR3 sequence is 14 residues long. Trimming cost V 4 bases and J 4 bases, with 14 bases left between them. The DNA for the CDR3 is TGTGCCAGCAGCTCAAAAGAAGGGTATTACGAGCAGTACTTC. This encodes CASSSKEGYYEQYF.

For this clone: This same CDR3 is encoded by further DNA sequences in the sample. The rearrangement joins TRBV2 to TRBJ2-6, with D maybe TRBD1 (5 bases). V lost 4 bases, J lost 0 bases, and 7 bases lay in between. Germline CDR1 is SNHLY and CDR2 is FYNNEI. CDR3 length equals 15 residues. The CDR3 protein is CASSGDSSGANVLTF. The CDR3 nucleotides read TGTGCCAGCAGTGGAGACAGCTCTGGGGCCAACGTCCTGACTTTC.

The chain employs TRBV20-1 and TRBJ2-3; D not resolved. From germline, CDR1 is DFQATT and CDR2 SNEGSKA (reference sequence). This CDR3 has 11 residues. Trimming shortened V by 5 bases and J by 2 bases, and 5 bases separated the two germline ends. Here the CDR3 DNA reads TGCAGTGCTGGGTTCACAGATACGCAGTATTTT. Its translation: CSAGFTDTQYF.

This rearrangement joins TRBV30 to TRBJ2-3, with D maybe TRBD1 (5 bases). The CDR3 has 13 residues. The germline V and J ends were trimmed by 4 bases and 4 bases, with 12 bases remaining between them. Per the germline V gene, CDR1 is GTSNPN and CDR2 is SVGIG (reference sequence). The CDR3 nucleotides read TGTGCCTGGACTATGGGGCCAGCAGATACGCAGTATTTT. This encodes CAWTMGPADTQYF.

The J gene is TRBJ2-5, the V gene TRBV5-4, with D unclear. V lost 0 bases and J lost 2, with 8 bases in between. Germline CDR1 is SGHNT and CDR2 is YYREEE (reference sequence). The CDR3 is 14 amino acids. The CDR3 DNA reads TGTGCCAGCAGCTTGGAGCCGAGACAAGAGACCCAGTACTTC. This translates into CASSLEPRQETQYF.

Of note for this clone: At one end the junction does not follow the germline gene, possibly because of a read error. The chain joins TRBV4-3 to TRBJ1-1; D may be TRBD1 (5 bases). The CDR3 contains 16 residues. The germline V gene has CDR1 LGHNA and CDR2 YSLEER. In DNA form, the CDR3 reads TGCGCCAGCAGCCAAGATGGTAGTTCAGGGAACGCTGAAGCTTTCTTT. Residues: CASSQDGSSGNAEAFF.

The chain has TRBV9 and TRBJ2-5, with 7 positions matching TRBD1. This CDR3 has 15 amino acids. J gave up 4 bases and V 3 bases, and 9 bases lay outside the gene matches. Per the germline V gene, CDR1 is SGDLS and CDR2 is YYNGEE. CDR3 DNA: TGTGCCAGCAGCGGAACAGGGGCGACGAGAGAGACCCAGTACTTC. Translating it yields CASSGTGATRETQYF.